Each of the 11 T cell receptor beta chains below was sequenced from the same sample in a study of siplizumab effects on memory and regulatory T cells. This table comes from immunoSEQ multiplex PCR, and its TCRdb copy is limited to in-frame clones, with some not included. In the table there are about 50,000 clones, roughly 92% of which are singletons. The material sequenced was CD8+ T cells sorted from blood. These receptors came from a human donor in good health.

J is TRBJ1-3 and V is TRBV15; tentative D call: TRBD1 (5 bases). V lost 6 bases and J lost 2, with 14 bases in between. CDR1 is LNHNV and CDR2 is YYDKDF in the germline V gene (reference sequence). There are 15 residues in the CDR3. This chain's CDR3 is CATRSGRGPGNTIYF. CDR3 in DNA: TGTGCCACCAGATCTGGAAGGGGTCCTGGAAACACCATATATTTT.

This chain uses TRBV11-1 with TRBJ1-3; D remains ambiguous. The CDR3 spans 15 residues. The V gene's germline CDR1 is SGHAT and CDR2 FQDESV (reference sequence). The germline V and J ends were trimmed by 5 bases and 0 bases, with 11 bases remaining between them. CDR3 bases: TGTGCCAGCAGCCCTGCCTTAGACTCTGGAAACACCATATATTTT. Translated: CASSPALDSGNTIYF.

The CDR3 coding sequence is TGTGCCAGCAGCCCCCGGGGGGGGGCGTACGAGCAGTACTTC. Protein sequence: CASSPRGGAYEQYF. The rearrangement joins TRBV11-2 to TRBJ2-7; 8 bases fit TRBD2. J gave up 4 bases and V 5 bases, and 7 bases lay outside the gene matches. Germline CDR1 is SGHAT and CDR2 is FQNNGV. This CDR3 is built from 14 residues.

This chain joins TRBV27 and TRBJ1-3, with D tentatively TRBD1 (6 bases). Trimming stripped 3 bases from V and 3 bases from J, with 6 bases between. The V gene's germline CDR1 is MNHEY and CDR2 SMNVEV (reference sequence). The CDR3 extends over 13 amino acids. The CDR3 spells CASSLTGGNTIYF. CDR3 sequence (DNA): TGTGCCAGCAGTTTGACAGGTGGAAACACCATATATTTT.

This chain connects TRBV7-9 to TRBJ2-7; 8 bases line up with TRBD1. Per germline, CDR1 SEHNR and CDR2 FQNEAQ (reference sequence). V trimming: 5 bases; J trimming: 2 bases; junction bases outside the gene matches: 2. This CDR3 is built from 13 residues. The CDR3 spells CASSPTGAYEQYF. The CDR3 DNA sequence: TGTGCCAGCAGCCCGACAGGGGCCTACGAGCAGTACTTC.

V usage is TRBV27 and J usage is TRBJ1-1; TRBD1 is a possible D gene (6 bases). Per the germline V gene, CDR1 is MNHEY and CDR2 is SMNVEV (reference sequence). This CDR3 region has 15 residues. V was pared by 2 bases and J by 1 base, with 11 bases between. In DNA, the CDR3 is TGTGCCAGCAGTTTAAGCAGGGACAAGAACACTGAAGCTTTCTTT. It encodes CASSLSRDKNTEAFF.

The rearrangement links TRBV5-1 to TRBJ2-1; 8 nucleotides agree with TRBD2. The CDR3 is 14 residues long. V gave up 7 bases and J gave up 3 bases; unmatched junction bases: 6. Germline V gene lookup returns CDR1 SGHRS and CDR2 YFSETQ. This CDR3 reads CASGGRKLYNEQFF. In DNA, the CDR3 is TGCGCCAGCGGCGGGAGGAAACTCTACAATGAGCAGTTCTTC.

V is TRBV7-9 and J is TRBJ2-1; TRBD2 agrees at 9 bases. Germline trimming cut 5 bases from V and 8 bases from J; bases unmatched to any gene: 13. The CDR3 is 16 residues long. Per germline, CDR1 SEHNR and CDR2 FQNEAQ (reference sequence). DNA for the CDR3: TGTGCCAGCAGCCCCCATAGCGGGAGCCACACCCATGAGCAGTTCTTC. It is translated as CASSPHSGSHTHEQFF. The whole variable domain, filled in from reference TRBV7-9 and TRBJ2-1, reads DTGVSQNPRHKITKRGQNVTFRCDPISEHNRLYWYRQTLGQGPEFLTYFQNEAQLEKSRLLSDRFSAERPKGSFSTLEIQRTEQGDSAMYLCASSPHSGSHTHEQFFGPGTRLTVL.

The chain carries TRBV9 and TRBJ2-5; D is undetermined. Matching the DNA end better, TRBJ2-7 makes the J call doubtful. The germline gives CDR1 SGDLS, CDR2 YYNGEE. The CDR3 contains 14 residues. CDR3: CASSANIEPYEQYF. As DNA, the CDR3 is TGTGCCAGCAGCGCCAACATAGAACCCTACGAGCAGTACTTC.

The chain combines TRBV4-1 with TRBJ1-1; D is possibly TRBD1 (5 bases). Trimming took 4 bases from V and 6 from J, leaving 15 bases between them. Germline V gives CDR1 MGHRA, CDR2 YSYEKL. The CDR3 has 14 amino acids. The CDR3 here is CASSLNPRGPEAFF. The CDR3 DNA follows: TGCGCCAGCAGCCTCAACCCACGGGGCCCTGAAGCTTTCTTT.

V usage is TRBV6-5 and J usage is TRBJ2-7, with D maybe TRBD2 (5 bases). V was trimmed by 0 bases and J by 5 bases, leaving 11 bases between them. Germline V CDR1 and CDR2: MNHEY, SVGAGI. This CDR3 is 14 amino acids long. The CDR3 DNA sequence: TGTGCCAGCAGTTACTCAGGACTGGGCAACGAGCAGTACTTC. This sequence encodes CASSYSGLGNEQYF.